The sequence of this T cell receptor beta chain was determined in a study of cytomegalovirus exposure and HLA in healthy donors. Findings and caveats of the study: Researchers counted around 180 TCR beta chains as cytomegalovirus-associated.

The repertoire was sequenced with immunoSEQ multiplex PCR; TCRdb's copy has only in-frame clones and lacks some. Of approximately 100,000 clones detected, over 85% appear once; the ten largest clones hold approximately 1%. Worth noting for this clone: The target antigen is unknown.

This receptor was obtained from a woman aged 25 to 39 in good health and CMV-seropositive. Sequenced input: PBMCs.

CDR3 DNA: TGTGCCAGCAGCCAAGACGGTGGGAGTGAAGCCTACGAGCAGTACTTC. It encodes CASSQDGGSEAYEQYF. V and J are TRBV4-2 and TRBJ2-7; weak D call: TRBD2 (5 bases). The CDR3 contains 16 residues. The germline V gene encodes CDR1 LGHNA and CDR2 YNFKEQ. The V and J ends lost 0 bases and 2 bases respectively, with 14 bases between them.